The text below deals with one TCR beta chain. Its antigen specificity is not known. No base quality information exists; no much larger clone differs at one position. Trimming removed 6 bases from V and 12 bases from J; the gene matches leave 9 bases unexplained. Via the germline V gene, CDR1 is KGHSH and CDR2 LQKENI. Taken from cysteine to phenylalanine, the CDR3 has 13 residues. Of the read, only the CDR3 DNA is kept; its 39 bases are in frame from base 1. The entire isolated RNA was reverse transcribed using the High Capacity cDNA Reverse Transcription Kit, and thus expressed TCRB transcripts were sequenced. Deep immunoSEQ sequencing was performed on naive, central memory and regulatory T cell samples, with an average of roughly 3.3 million total reads per sample. After sorted cells were lysed in RLT buffer, RNA was extracted with DNase-treated RNeasy Micro or Mini kits, with the choice depending on cell number. Each cell subset was processed on its own to prevent cross-contamination, while patient and healthy donor samples were processed together. The immunoSEQ multiplex PCR was used to amplify TCRB sequences from cDNA, generating 87-bp fragments that spanned the CDR3 region. Sequencing of the amplicons was performed on the Illumina HiSeq platform. Concerning the study's data processing: PCR bias was computationally corrected using synthetic template baselines, reads within Hamming distance 2 were collapsed, and singletons that could not be merged were discarded. Reads were aligned to IMGT to assign V, D and J genes, CDR3 length, and insertions or deletions at six rearrangement sites. Within each subset, clonotype counts were normalized to the number of sorted cells before true diversity and Gini coefficients were calculated with the tcR R package. The overlap coefficient, calculated on TCRB nucleotide sequences, was used to measure repertoire sharing. As a proxy for the pre-selection repertoire, out-of-frame TCRB sequences from naive cells were analyzed. Entries here come from immuneACCESS through TCRdb and include only in-frame sequences with V and J called. Some clones fail to appear in such tables; in the studies checked, an unresolved V gene covers under half of the shortfall, and the cause of the remainder is unknown. That table furnishes V, J and clone size, whereas the DNA furnished D and trimming. The sample contains some 350,000 clones, roughly 13% of them found a single time. The top ten clones comprise 0.015% of the sample.

From each donor, a single peripheral blood sample of about 100 mL on average was drawn into heparinised tubes. Naive, central memory, regulatory and stem cell-like memory CD4+ T cells were sorted on a BD FACSAria II using a panel including CD45RO, CCR7, CD25, CD127, CD95 and CD27. All sorted populations exceeded 98% purity. Right away, PBMCs were isolated by Lymphoprep density gradient centrifugation and were stained directly, with no culture step. So that batch effects would be minimized, each experiment stained and sorted samples in pairs, pairing one healthy donor with one patient. This entry comes from a study of beta chain features in type 1 diabetes (dated by TCRdb to the late 2010s). Notes on the research overall: Mean age, gender distribution, total cell number and subset yield were not different between patients and healthy donors. A total of 100 million to 110 million sorted cells were examined across all samples, and a strong correlation was observed between cell number per subset and RNA yield. Regulatory and stem cell-like memory subsets were obtained from only 8 patients and roughly 8 healthy donors, while naive and central memory subsets were obtained from all 30 or so donors. In the study, recently diagnosed type 1 diabetes patients and matched healthy donors were compared on the TCRB repertoires of their sorted circulating CD4+ T cell subsets. The full study reports these points: PCR might favor shorter templates, but patient and control samples were amplified and corrected together, so any skew would affect both groups equally. Naive, central memory and regulatory TCRB repertoires appeared to be more similar among patients than among healthy donors. A moderate but significant shortening of TCRB CDR3 length was observed in type 1 diabetes patients in all four CD4+ subsets. Fewer insertions and more nucleotide deletions at VDJ recombination sites were observed in patients with type 1 diabetes, implying thymic rearrangement abnormalities. Only small numbers of individuals were included in the HLA sub-analyses, which left unresolved whether HLA type had any influence on TCRB rearrangement. Because cDNA rather than genomic DNA was sequenced, highly expressing activated cells could have been over-represented, although no difference in activation and CD3 levels was found between groups.

The source material was naive CD4+ T cells from blood. The sample's cell subset or site label is to be understood as: true naive CD4+ T cells. The rearrangement joined TRBV18 to TRBJ2-1, with TRBD2 matching 9 junction bases. The origin of this receptor is a woman between 18 and 29 years old with type 1 diabetes. The CDR3 corresponds to CASSPGLAEGQFF. The DNA reads TGTGCCAGCTCCCCGGGACTAGCTGAGGGGCAGTTCTTC.